Reported below is one TCR beta chain. The CDR3 is made up of 14 amino acids. V was clipped by 7 bases and J by 5 bases, with 17 bases between them. Germline V gene data show CDR1 as LNHDA and CDR2 as SQIVND (reference sequence). These data come from a study of CD8 T cells in Susac syndrome. About 0.5 to 1 ug RNA was reverse transcribed with random hexamers. A single record per CDR3 protein comes from TCRdb applying MiXCR to the immunoSEQ multiplex PCR reads. Of roughly 200,000 distinct CDR3 sequences in the sample, 85% to 95% are singletons; the top ten hold 0.08% to 0.11%. This TCR was sampled from a human donor in good health. Specimen: CD4+ T cells from PBMCs. The chain combines TRBV19 with TRBJ1-2, with D possibly being TRBD1 (6 bases). The CDR3 nucleotides are TGTGCCAGTACTGGGGGCAGAAACTGGTATGGCTACACCTTC. Its protein is CASTGGRNWYGYTF.